These T cell receptor beta chains were read from a single sample in a study of blood T cell repertoires in COVID-19. TCRdb keeps only in-frame clones here, not all; method: immunoSEQ multiplex PCR. The table records 120,000 or so clones, about four fifths of them present only once. The sequencing input was PBMCs or T cells enriched from blood (not recorded which). The receptor set was obtained from a woman aged 30 to 39 who had recovered from COVID-19. Each CDR3 is given with its conserved first and last residue. Each record gives: J gene, D gene, clone size, V gene, CDR3 DNA, CDR3 protein. A D gene is named only where the DNA matches it firmly. Clone size appears in some rows only: once, few, many, or a class for an expanded clone.

TRBJ1-1 NA NA TRBV18 TGTGCCAGCTCACCTGGGGGGAATGAAGCTTTCTTT CASSPGGNEAFF
TRBJ1-5 NA NA TRBV18 TGTGCCAGCTCACCCGGACAGTCGGGTCAGCCCCAGCATTTT CASSPGQSGQPQHF
TRBJ2-3 TRBD2 NA TRBV7-2 TGTGCCAGCAGCTCCCTAGCGGGAGCGCCAGATACGCAGTATTTT CASSSLAGAPDTQYF
TRBJ2-2 NA NA TRBV24-1 TGTGCCACCAGTGATTTGGCAGGAGGTCGGTGGGACACCGGGGAGCTGTTTTTT CATSDLAGGRWDTGELFF
TRBJ2-1 TRBD2 NA TRBV19 TGTGCCAGTAAGGGGTCAAGCGGGAGGGCAATAGAGCAGTTCTTC CASKGSSGRAIEQFF
TRBJ2-7 TRBD1 once TRBV30 TGTGCCTGGAGTGCGCCTAGGACAGGGGGCCGTTGGCAGTACTTC CAWSAPRTGGRWQYF
TRBJ1-2 TRBD1 NA TRBV4-1 TGCGCCAGCAGCCAAGAGGGACAGTCGGTCCCTAACTATGGCTACACCTTC CASSQEGQSVPNYGYTF
TRBJ2-1 TRBD2 NA TRBV5-1 TGCGCCAGCAGCTTGGCGAGGGGGACTAGCGGGATGGTTGAGCAGTTCTTC CASSLARGTSGMVEQFF
TRBJ2-1 TRBD2 NA TRBV28 TGTGCCAGCAGTTCCGGGGGGACTAGCGGGAGGTTGGATGAGCAGTTCTTC CASSSGGTSGRLDEQFF
TRBJ2-2 NA NA TRBV4-3 TGCGCCAGCAGCCAAGAACAGGGAGCGAACACCGGGGAGCTGTTTTTT CASSQEQGANTGELFF
TRBJ2-1 NA NA TRBV4-1 TGCGCCAGCAGCCCAATCAGCGGGCATGAGCAGTTCTTC CASSPISGHEQFF
TRBJ2-3 NA NA TRBV5-1 TGCGCCAGCAGCCTAGGACTACCCAAAGATACGCAGTATTTT CASSLGLPKDTQYF
TRBJ2-1 TRBD2 NA TRBV9 TGTGCCAGCAGCACCCATACTAGCGGGAGGGCCCCGGTCAATGAGCAGTTCTTC CASSTHTSGRAPVNEQFF
TRBJ2-7 TRBD1 NA TRBV30 TGTGCCTGGAGACGACAGGGACGCTCCTACGAGCAGTACTTC CAWRRQGRSYEQYF
TRBJ2-5 TRBD2 NA TRBV18 TGTGCCAGCTCACCCGGGACTAGCGTGAAGACCCAGTACTTC CASSPGTSVKTQYF
TRBJ2-1 TRBD2 NA TRBV29-1 TGCAGCGTTGGGTTCCTTAGCGGGAGGACTGAGCAGTTCTTC CSVGFLSGRTEQFF
TRBJ2-1 NA NA TRBV10-3 TGTGCCATCAGTGACGGAGTAGTGAATGAGCAGTTCTTC CAISDGVVNEQFF
TRBJ2-1 TRBD1 NA TRBV3-1/TRBV3-2 TGTGCCAGCAGCCCGGGACAGGGGAGTGTGCAGTTCTTC CASSPGQGSVQFF
TRBJ2-3 NA NA TRBV27 TGTGCCAGCAGTTTATACGGGGTCTATAGCACAGATACGCAGTATTTT CASSLYGVYSTDTQYF
TRBJ1-2 NA NA TRBV7-2 TGTGCCAGCAGCTTAAGCACGTTGGCAGGTTTCGGCTACACCTTC CASSLSTLAGFGYTF
TRBJ2-5 TRBD2 NA TRBV7-8 TGTGCCAGCAGCTTCATAGCGGGAGGGCCGGGGGAGACCCAGTACTTC CASSFIAGGPGETQYF
TRBJ1-5 NA NA TRBV5-6 TGTGCCAGCAGCTTGGGACACAATCAGCCCCAGCATTTT CASSLGHNQPQHF
TRBJ2-1 NA few TRBV5-5 TGTGCCAGCAGCTTGGGGCGGAATGAGCAGTTCTTC CASSLGRNEQFF
TRBJ1-1 TRBD1 once TRBV7-9 TGTGCCAGCAGCTTGGGGACAGGCCTTAAGGGCACTGAAGCTTTCTTT CASSLGTGLKGTEAFF
TRBJ1-2 NA NA TRBV7-2 TGTGCCAGCAGCTTAGCCTCCAGGACAGATGGCTACACCTTC CASSLASRTDGYTF
TRBJ2-1 TRBD1 NA TRBV19 TGTGCCAGTAGTACCTGGGGACAGGGGAATCCTCCAGAGCAGTTCTTC CASSTWGQGNPPEQFF
TRBJ1-6 TRBD1 few TRBV27 TGTGCCAGCAGTACAGGGGGCTTAGGGGCTTCACCCCTCCACTTT CASSTGGLGASPLHF
TRBJ1-2 NA once TRBV6-1 TGTGCCAGCAGTGAATTCCTTCACAGATCCAACTATGGCTACACCTTC CASSEFLHRSNYGYTF
TRBJ2-7 NA NA TRBV6-5 TGTGCCAGCATAAGTCAGGAGGAGAACCTCTACGAGCAGTACTTC CASISQEENLYEQYF
TRBJ1-2 NA NA TRBV28 TGTGCCAGCAGGTCCATAGCTAACTATGGCTACACCTTC CASRSIANYGYTF
TRBJ1-5 TRBD1 NA TRBV5-4 TGTGCCAGCAGCTCTACCGGGACAGGGGGCCGGGAGCCCCAGCATTTT CASSSTGTGGREPQHF
TRBJ2-5 TRBD2 NA TRBV15 TGTGCCACCAGCAGAGGGGGGCTAGCGGGAGGAAAAGAGACCCAGTACTTC CATSRGGLAGGKETQYF
TRBJ1-2 NA NA TRBV7-2 TGTGCCAGCAGCTTAGGTCGGGATTTTAACTATGGCTACACCTTC CASSLGRDFNYGYTF
TRBJ2-1 TRBD2 NA TRBV30 TGTGCCTGGAGCGGTTTGATAGCGGGAGGTGTGCAGTTCTTC CAWSGLIAGGVQFF
TRBJ2-3 TRBD1 NA TRBV19 TGTGCCAGTAGCCTCACAGGGGCCCATTCCACAGATACGCAGTATTTT CASSLTGAHSTDTQYF
TRBJ1-1 NA NA TRBV5-5 TGTGCCAGCAGCTTGGCCGGGGGGAGGAACACTGAAGCTTTCTTT CASSLAGGRNTEAFF
TRBJ1-5 NA NA TRBV19 TGTGCCTCAAGCGGGGGGCGAGAACAGCCCCAGCATTTT CASSGGREQPQHF
TRBJ1-1 TRBD1 NA TRBV5-1 TGCGCCAGCAGCGGAACTACAGGGGGTTCCACTGAAGCTTTCTTT CASSGTTGGSTEAFF
TRBJ2-1 NA NA TRBV7-3 TGTGCCAGCAGCTTATCCAGTTTGGATGAGCAGTTCTTC CASSLSSLDEQFF
TRBJ1-5 TRBD1 NA TRBV7-8 TGTGCCAGCAGCCATGACAGGGGGCAGCCCCAGCATTTT CASSHDRGQPQHF
TRBJ1-1 NA NA TRBV18 TGTGCCAGCTCACCGAACTCGGGGGGCGGGAACACTGAAGCTTTCTTT CASSPNSGGGNTEAFF
TRBJ2-1 TRBD2 NA TRBV19 TGTGCCAGTAGTCCCCGGACTAGCGGAGGATACCGCTCCTACAATGAGCAGTTCTTC CASSPRTSGGYRSYNEQFF
TRBJ2-2 TRBD2 large TRBV15 TGTGCCACCAGCAGAGATAGCGGGAGGGCCTCTGCCGGGGAGCTGTTTTTT CATSRDSGRASAGELFF
TRBJ2-1 TRBD1 NA TRBV4-1 TGCGCCAGCAGCCAAGGAAGGACAGGGGTTAGAAATGAGCAGTTCTTC CASSQGRTGVRNEQFF
TRBJ2-3 NA many TRBV7-2 TGTGCCAGCAGCGGGAGAGGGCGGCAAAAATATACGCAGTATTTT CASSGRGRQKYTQYF
TRBJ1-4 NA NA TRBV5-1 TGCGCCAGCAGCTTCGCTCAGGGTAATGAAAAACTGTTTTTT CASSFAQGNEKLFF
TRBJ1-3 NA NA TRBV6-5 TGTGCCAGTACCCGGGGCTCTGGAAACACCATATATTTT CASTRGSGNTIYF
TRBJ2-1 TRBD2 NA TRBV19 TGTGCCAGTAGTACGACGGGTTTAGCGGGAGGGGCGTTCTTC CASSTTGLAGGAFF
TRBJ2-3 TRBD2 NA TRBV4-2 TGTGCCAGCAGCCAAGATAGCGGGAACGGGGCAGATACGCAGTATTTT CASSQDSGNGADTQYF
TRBJ2-3 TRBD2 NA TRBV9 TGTGCCAGCAGCTTGGGACTAGCGGGATCAGATACGCAGTATTTT CASSLGLAGSDTQYF
TRBJ2-5 NA NA TRBV13 TGTGCCAGCAGCTTGGCAACCGGGACTGAGGATGAGACCCAGTACTTC CASSLATGTEDETQYF
TRBJ1-1 NA NA TRBV18 TGTGCCAGCTCGCCCACTTCCCCCGGGGGGGCTTTCTTT CASSPTSPGGAFF
TRBJ1-3 TRBD1 NA TRBV6-5 TGTGCCAGCAGGAAAACAGGGGGTCTTGGAAACACCATATATTTT CASRKTGGLGNTIYF
TRBJ2-1 TRBD2 NA TRBV28 TGTGCCAGCATCTTCTCCAGCGGGAGGGTGTACAATGAGCAGTTCTTC CASIFSSGRVYNEQFF
TRBJ2-4 TRBD2 NA TRBV30 TGTGCCTGGAGTACTACGCGGCGGGAGCTAGGGGTTTTGGCCAAAAACATTCAGTACTTC CAWSTTRRELGVLAKNIQYF
TRBJ1-3 NA NA TRBV25-1 TGTGCCAGCAGTGTGGGAGGAGCTGGAAACACCATATATTTT CASSVGGAGNTIYF